Following are 14 T cell receptor beta chains from one sample sequenced in a study of blood T cell repertoires in COVID-19. TCRdb keeps only in-frame clones here, not all; method: immunoSEQ multiplex PCR. Of a few hundred thousand clones listed, roughly 88% are singletons. The sequenced material came from PBMCs or T cells enriched from blood (not recorded which). All receptors derive from a woman between 35 and 50 years old with acute COVID-19.

The V call is TRBV5-1, the J call TRBJ2-5, with 9 bases lining up with TRBD1. The CDR3 totals 16 residues. The V gene's germline CDR1 is SGHRS and CDR2 YFSETQ. The V and J ends lost 4 bases and 1 base, in that order; junction bases with no gene match: 8. The CDR3 loop reads CASSPGLQGAQETQYF. In nucleotides, the CDR3 is TGCGCCAGCAGCCCGGGTTTACAGGGGGCCCAAGAGACCCAGTACTTC.

This clone was observed once. V and J are TRBV19 and TRBJ2-1; 13 positions agree with TRBD2. With V trimmed by 7 bases and J by 6 bases, 15 bases remained unmatched. Germline V gene sequence: CDR1 LNHDA, CDR2 SQIVND (reference sequence). The CDR3 loop spans 18 amino acids. The CDR3 here is CASTPPPLAGGAGNEQFF. CDR3 DNA sequence: TGTGCCAGTACCCCACCCCCACTAGCGGGAGGGGCAGGCAATGAGCAGTTCTTC.

This chain connects TRBV6-2 or TRBV6-3 to TRBJ1-5, with TRBD1 matching 7 bases. The junction had 11 bases not matched to a gene; V was cut back by 6 bases and J by 3 bases. Germline lookup yields CDR1 MNHEY and CDR2 SVGEGT. The CDR3 spans 16 residues. The DNA for the CDR3 is TGTGCCAGCAGCTCACCGGGACAGCCTTTCAATCAGCCCCAGCATTTT. It is translated as CASSSPGQPFNQPQHF.

The chain employs TRBV5-6 and TRBJ1-2, with D uncertain. Germline V gives CDR1 SGHDT, CDR2 YYEEEE. This CDR3 is built from 12 residues. V dropped 4 bases and J dropped 8 bases, with 12 bases sitting between them. The CDR3 loop is CASSGLVGGYTF. The CDR3 nucleotides read TGTGCCAGCAGCGGACTCGTGGGCGGCTACACCTTC.

A few counts support this clone. This sequence joins TRBV4-3 and TRBJ2-5, with D possibly being TRBD2 (6 bases). Trimming shortened V by 0 bases and J by 1 base, and 12 bases separated the two germline ends. Per germline, CDR1 LGHNA and CDR2 YSLEER. The CDR3 is 16 residues long. Here the CDR3 DNA reads TGCGCCAGCAGCCAAGAATTCCGGGACTTCCAAGAGACCCAGTACTTC. This translates into CASSQEFRDFQETQYF.

The chain links TRBV28 to TRBJ1-1, with 12 nucleotides matching TRBD1. V was pared by 6 bases and J by 6 bases, with 17 bases of the junction left unmatched. This CDR3 region has 18 residues. In germline, CDR1 is MDHEN, CDR2 SYDVKM. In nucleotides, the CDR3 is TGTGCCAGCAGAAACCTCGCCGGGACAGGGGGCCCTTTACCTGAAGCTTTCTTT. This gives the protein CASRNLAGTGGPLPEAFF. Based on the CDR3 plus reference TRBV28 and TRBJ1-1, the full variable domain is DVKVTQSSRYLVKRTGEKVFLECVQDMDHENMFWYRQDPGLGLRLIYFSYDVKMKEKGDIPEGYSVSREKKERFSLILESASTNQTSMYLCASRNLAGTGGPLPEAFFGQGTRLTVV.

The chain uses TRBV9 and TRBJ2-4, with a tentative D call TRBD1 (5 bases). The CDR3 sequence is 14 residues long. Germline CDR1 SGDLS, CDR2 YYNGEE. Between the trimmed V and J ends, which lost 0 bases and 4 bases, there was a span of 8 bases. The CDR3 bases are TGTGCCAGCAGCGTAGGGCAGGGTAAAAACATTCAGTACTTC. This sequence encodes CASSVGQGKNIQYF.

The rearrangement uses TRBV7-3 and TRBJ2-1, with 13 bases lining up with TRBD2. Per germline, CDR1 SGHTA and CDR2 FQGTGA. The CDR3 totals 17 residues. Trimming removed 5 bases from V and 7 bases from J; junction bases left unmatched: 11. As DNA, the CDR3 is TGTGCCAGCAGCCTCACTAGCGGGAGGGCCAGGAAAAATGAGCAGTTCTTC. Encoded protein: CASSLTSGRARKNEQFF.

This rearrangement joins TRBV2 to TRBJ2-7, with 7 bases identical to TRBD1. The CDR3 is made up of 14 amino acids. With 7 bases clipped from V and 7 bases from J, the junction kept 13 bases outside the gene matches. CDR1 SNHLY and CDR2 FYNNEI come from the germline V gene. CDR3 coding DNA: TGTGCCAGCAAGAAGGGGACAGTGAAGGAGGAGCAGTACTTC. It is translated as CASKKGTVKEEQYF.

The chain has TRBV6-1 and TRBJ2-1; 9 bases are a match to TRBD2. This CDR3 contains 15 residues. V lost 1 base to trimming and J lost 7 bases; unmatched junction nucleotides: 5. CDR1 MNHNS and CDR2 SASEGT come from the germline V gene. The CDR3 sequence is CASSEEETSGNEQFF. The CDR3 nucleotides read TGTGCCAGCAGTGAAGAGGAGACTAGCGGTAATGAGCAGTTCTTC.

The CDR3 bases are TGTGCCAGTAGTATTAGCGGCGATTACAATGAGCAGTTCTTC. The encoded protein is CASSISGDYNEQFF. The J gene is TRBJ2-1, the V gene TRBV19, with D possibly matching TRBD2 (6 bases). CDR1 is LNHDA and CDR2 is SQIVND in the germline V gene (reference sequence). This CDR3 has 14 residues. Trimming took off 3 bases at V and 4 bases at J, with 10 bases between the two ends. The whole variable domain, filled in from reference TRBV19 and TRBJ2-1, reads DGGITQSPKYLFRKEGQNVTLSCEQNLNHDAMYWYRQDPGQGLRLIYYSQIVNDFQKGDIAEGYSVSREKKESFPLTVTSAQKNPTAFYLCASSISGDYNEQFFGPGTRLTVL.

The chain couples TRBV27 to TRBJ2-5; 7 positions agree with TRBD2. Trimming took 0 bases from V and 3 from J; bases not matched to a gene: 7. The length of the CDR3 is 16 residues. The germline V gene encodes CDR1 MNHEY and CDR2 SMNVEV (reference sequence). CDR3 amino acids: CASSLSFMAGEETQYF. The CDR3 bases are TGTGCCAGCAGTTTATCCTTCATGGCGGGAGAAGAGACCCAGTACTTC.

This chain links TRBV9 with TRBJ2-1; TRBD1 might be the D (6 bases). The CDR3 has 15 residues. Germline values: CDR1 SGDLS, CDR2 YYNGEE. Trimming removed 0 bases at V and 4 bases at J, with 11 bases between. CDR3 DNA: TGTGCCAGCAGCGTAGGGGCTACAGGGTACAATGAGCAGTTCTTC. It codes for CASSVGATGYNEQFF. The entire variable domain, with the rest obtained from reference TRBV9 and TRBJ2-1, is as follows: DSGVTQTPKHLITATGQRVTLRCSPRSGDLSVYWYQQSLDQGLQFLIQYYNGEERAKGNILERFSAQQFPDLHSELNLSSLELGDSALYFCASSVGATGYNEQFFGPGTRLTVL.

This chain connects TRBV10-3 to TRBJ2-7, with TRBD1 matching over 8 bases. The V segment lost 10 bases and the J segment 1 base; nucleotides outside the gene matches: 9. CDR3 length: 14 residues. Germline loops: CDR1 ENHRY, CDR2 SYGVKD. The chain's CDR3 is CATGRQGASYEQYF. CDR3 sequence (DNA): TGTGCCACCGGACGGCAGGGGGCATCCTACGAGCAGTACTTC.